A single TCR beta chain is shown here with its context. Its antigen is not identified. The CDR3 totals 14 residues. From germline, CDR1 is MDHEN and CDR2 SYDVKM. V was cut by 6 bases and J by 1 base, with 10 bases left in between. The data stem from a study of beta chain features in type 1 diabetes. Findings and limits, study-wide: Naive, central memory and regulatory TCRB repertoires appeared more similar among patients than healthy donors.

Sequencing targeted expressed TCRB transcripts, as all isolated RNA had been reverse transcribed. Assay used: immunoSEQ multiplex PCR; TCRdb lists only in-frame clones, some missing. The sample carries 860,000 or so clones, 17% recorded once. The sequence was obtained from a woman under 30 in good health. The sample comprised naive CD4+ T cells from blood. The gene calls are TRBV28 and TRBJ2-1, with D possibly TRBD1 on 7 matching bases. CDR3 nucleotide sequence: TGTGCCAGCAGCCAGGGGGGTTCCTACAATGAGCAGTTCTTC. This gives the protein CASSQGGSYNEQFF.